The 24 T cell receptor beta chains listed next were all sequenced from one sample in a study of blood T cell repertoires in COVID-19. The assay was immunoSEQ multiplex PCR, and TCRdb's table has in-frame clones only and misses some. The sample has about 57,000 clones, about 90% seen once; the top ten hold around 21%. The sequencing sample was made of peripheral blood. These receptors all come from a woman of 80 years or more with COVID-19, enrolled during active disease.

The V and J genes are TRBV5-6 and TRBJ2-5; D might be TRBD1 (5 bases). This CDR3 has 14 residues. Germline-derived CDR1 and CDR2 are SGHDT and YYEEEE. The V end lost 0 bases, the J end lost 5 bases, and 11 bases lay between the germline ends. This CDR3 is CASSLVLGPETQYF. The CDR3 DNA is TGTGCCAGCAGCTTGGTTCTGGGGCCCGAGACCCAGTACTTC.

The chain uses TRBV5-1 and TRBJ2-5; 11 bases map to TRBD1. Germline V gene data show CDR1 as SGHRS and CDR2 as YFSETQ. The V segment lost 4 bases and the J segment 5 bases; nucleotides outside the gene matches: 7. The CDR3 has 15 amino acids. The CDR3 loop is CASSAGQGVLETQYF. Written as DNA, the CDR3 is TGCGCCAGCAGCGCGGGACAGGGGGTGTTGGAGACCCAGTACTTC.

This clone appeared a few times. V gene TRBV5-1 combines with J gene TRBJ2-7, with TRBD1 matching over 12 bases. This CDR3 comprises 15 residues. Trimming cost V 0 bases and J 5 bases; bases outside gene matches: 3. The germline V gene has CDR1 SGHRS and CDR2 YFSETQ. CDR3 sequence (DNA): TGCGCCAGCAGCTTGGCGGGACAGGGGGCCCACGAGCAGTACTTC. Its translation: CASSLAGQGAHEQYF. Drawing the rest from reference TRBV5-1 and TRBJ2-7, the complete variable domain is KAGVTQTPRYLIKTRGQQVTLSCSPISGHRSVSWYQQTPGQGLQFLFEYFSETQRNKGNFPGRFSGRQFSNSRSEMNVSTLELGDSALYLCASSLAGQGAHEQYFGPGTRLTVT.

The chain recombines TRBV5-1 with TRBJ1-6, with TRBD1 matching over 7 bases. Germline V gives CDR1 SGHRS, CDR2 YFSETQ. V lost 5 bases, J lost 8 bases, and 13 bases stayed unmatched. CDR3 length equals 16 residues. The CDR3 coding sequence is TGCGCCAGCAGACTAGAGCTTGGGACAGTCTATTCACCCCTCCACTTT. It specifies CASRLELGTVYSPLHF.

The chain employs TRBV7-2 and TRBJ1-5, with 10 bases lining up with TRBD1. From germline, CDR1 is SGHTA and CDR2 FQGNSA. Trimming at V came to 1 base and at J to 5 bases, leaving 2 bases not matched to a gene. This CDR3 spans 15 amino acids. The CDR3 is CASSLVGTGDQPQHF. The CDR3 DNA reads as TGTGCCAGCAGCTTAGTTGGGACAGGGGATCAGCCCCAGCATTTT. The whole variable domain, remainder taken from reference TRBV7-2 and TRBJ1-5, is GAGVSQSPSNKVTEKGKDVELRCDPISGHTALYWYRQSLGQGLEFLIYFQGNSAPDKSGLPSDRFSAERTGGSVSTLTIQRTQQEDSAVYLCASSLVGTGDQPQHFGDGTRLSIL.

V is TRBV10-3 and J is TRBJ2-1, with TRBD1 identical over 7 bases. The ends lost 6 bases at V and 6 bases at J; junction bases unmatched: 8. CDR1 and CDR2 (germline): ENHRY, SYGVKD. The CDR3 covers 14 residues. CDR3 in amino acids: CAISPPGQINEQFF. CDR3 DNA sequence: TGTGCCATCAGCCCCCCGGGACAGATCAATGAGCAGTTCTTC.

The chain has TRBV5-1 and TRBJ2-7; no clear D gene. Germline values: CDR1 SGHRS, CDR2 YFSETQ. The V end lost 4 bases, the J end lost 5 bases, and 16 bases lay between the germline ends. The CDR3 is made up of 14 amino acids. The CDR3 sequence: CASSPQAELHEQYF. In DNA form, the CDR3 reads TGCGCCAGCAGCCCCCAGGCCGAGCTGCACGAGCAGTACTTC.

V usage is TRBV18 and J usage is TRBJ1-1, with 11 bases fitting TRBD1. V shed 1 base, J shed 3 bases, and the junction held 7 bases outside the gene matches. From germline, CDR1 is KGHSH and CDR2 LQKENI. There are 17 residues in the CDR3. The CDR3 protein is CASSPLGTGGEDTEAFF. In DNA form, the CDR3 reads TGTGCCAGCTCACCACTGGGGACAGGGGGAGAAGACACTGAAGCTTTCTTT.

This chain's CDR3 is CASSEGAANYGYTF. CDR3 sequence (DNA): TGTGCCAGCAGTGAAGGGGCAGCTAACTATGGCTACACCTTC. The J gene is TRBJ1-2, the V gene TRBV2, with no clear D. Germline CDR1 and CDR2: SNHLY and FYNNEI. The CDR3 has 14 amino acids. Between the trimmed V and J ends, which lost 1 base and 0 bases, there was a span of 6 bases.

This rearrangement joins TRBV6-6 to TRBJ1-6; possibly TRBD1 for D (5 bases). Trimming took 5 bases from V and 5 from J, leaving 10 bases between them. The V gene's germline CDR1 is MNHNY and CDR2 SVGAGI (reference sequence). The CDR3 has 14 residues. This CDR3 is CASSNLQDNSPLHF. The CDR3 DNA sequence: TGTGCCAGCAGTAACTTACAGGATAATTCACCCCTCCACTTT.

The V gene is TRBV6-5, the J gene TRBJ2-2; TRBD1 aligns across 7 bases. CDR3 length equals 15 residues. Germline-derived CDR1 and CDR2 are MNHEY and SVGAGI. V was pared by 6 bases and J by 3 bases, with 7 bases of the junction left unmatched. CDR3 sequence reads: CASRLRQGYTGELFF. In DNA form, the CDR3 reads TGTGCCAGCAGATTGAGACAGGGCTACACCGGGGAGCTGTTTTTT.

V and J are TRBV7-8 and TRBJ1-2; D call uncertain. The CDR3 has 13 amino acids. The ends were cut back, 5 bases at V and 8 bases at J, with 15 bases in the middle. The germline CDR1 and CDR2 sequences are SGHVS and FQNEAQ. The CDR3 reads CASSEAILEGYTF. The CDR3 nucleotides are TGTGCCAGCAGCGAAGCCATATTGGAGGGCTACACCTTC.

This sequence joins TRBV4-2 and TRBJ1-2; D remains unclear. The germline V gene has CDR1 LGHNA and CDR2 YNFKEQ. Trimming left V 6 bases short and J 7 bases short, with 15 bases between. This CDR3 is 13 amino acids long. This CDR3 reads CASSQDQGGGYTF. CDR3 sequence (DNA): TGTGCCAGCAGTCAGGATCAAGGTGGTGGCTACACCTTC.

This clone was detected only once. The chain has TRBV5-4 and TRBJ2-2; TRBD1 might be the D (6 bases). The germline gives CDR1 SGHNT, CDR2 YYREEE (reference sequence). Trimming cost V 2 bases and J 2 bases, with 10 bases left between them. The CDR3 extends over 15 amino acids. This chain's CDR3 is CASSFSRGNTGELFF. The CDR3 DNA follows: TGTGCCAGCAGCTTTTCCAGGGGAAACACCGGGGAGCTGTTTTTT.

The rearrangement uses TRBV6-1 and TRBJ2-1; D gene uncertain. Trimming removed 2 bases from V and 5 bases from J, with 10 bases in between. The length of the CDR3 is 14 residues. Germline V gene data show CDR1 as MNHNS and CDR2 as SASEGT. CDR3 DNA sequence: TGTGCCAGCAGTGAACGGCGACGGGACAATGAGCAGTTCTTC. This encodes CASSERRRDNEQFF.

The V call is TRBV6-2 or TRBV6-3, the J call TRBJ1-2, with TRBD1 identical over 12 bases. Trimming cost V 5 bases and J 4 bases; bases outside gene matches: 8. The germline V gene encodes CDR1 MNHEY and CDR2 SVGEGT. This CDR3 is built from 16 residues. CDR3 loop: CASSGGQGALSYGYTF. In nucleotides, the CDR3 is TGTGCCAGCAGTGGGGGACAGGGGGCCCTCTCCTATGGCTACACCTTC.

The genes are TRBV5-1 and TRBJ1-3, with a possible D match to TRBD1 (5 bases). CDR1 is SGHRS and CDR2 is YFSETQ in the germline V gene. The CDR3 contains 16 residues. Trimming left V 0 bases short and J 0 bases short, with 10 bases between. The CDR3: CASSLADSHSGNTIYF. In DNA form, the CDR3 reads TGCGCCAGCAGCTTGGCCGACAGCCACTCTGGAAACACCATATATTTT. Full variable domain (outside the CDR3, taken from reference TRBV5-1 and TRBJ1-3): KAGVTQTPRYLIKTRGQQVTLSCSPISGHRSVSWYQQTPGQGLQFLFEYFSETQRNKGNFPGRFSGRQFSNSRSEMNVSTLELGDSALYLCASSLADSHSGNTIYFGEGSWLTVV.

This CDR3 is CASSLRETQYF. The CDR3 DNA reads TGTGCCAGCAGCTTGCGAGAGACCCAGTACTTC. The V gene is TRBV5-6, the J gene TRBJ2-5, with no clear D. This CDR3 region has 11 residues. Germline V gene data show CDR1 as SGHDT and CDR2 as YYEEEE. Trimming cost V 1 base and J 4 bases, with 2 bases left between them.

The chain combines TRBV29-1 with TRBJ1-1; D not certain. This CDR3 is 10 amino acids long. Germline V gene data show CDR1 as SQVTM and CDR2 as ANQGSEA. CDR3 nucleotides: TGCAGTCTTCCTTTAGCTGAAGCTTTCTTT. This codes for CSLPLAEAFF.

A note on this clone: One end of the junction varies from germline; a read error may be responsible. V gene TRBV12-5 combines with J gene TRBJ2-1; tentatively, D is TRBD1 (6 bases). CDR1 LGHNT and CDR2 FRNRAP come from the germline V gene. This CDR3 has 17 residues. DNA of the CDR3: TGTGCTAGTGGCTTGGAACTAGGACAGTCCTCCTACAATGAGCAGTTCTTC. It translates to CASGLELGQSSYNEQFF.

This clone was recorded only once. The rearrangement links TRBV18 to TRBJ1-4, with D perhaps TRBD1 (5 bases). Per the germline V gene, CDR1 is KGHSH and CDR2 is LQKENI. The V and J ends lost 1 base and 5 bases respectively, with 17 bases between them. This CDR3 spans 17 amino acids. This CDR3 is CASSPRSGESSNEKLFF. Written as DNA, the CDR3 is TGTGCCAGCTCACCACGTTCGGGGGAATCCTCCAATGAAAAACTGTTTTTT.

This rearrangement joins TRBV5-6 to TRBJ2-2; 12 positions agree with TRBD1. The CDR3 loop spans 16 amino acids. The V gene end was trimmed by 7 bases and the J gene end by 6 bases; junction bases not matched to a gene: 10. The germline gives CDR1 SGHDT, CDR2 YYEEEE. This chain's CDR3 is CASCIRDRGLSGELFF. Here the CDR3 DNA reads TGTGCCAGCTGTATCCGGGACAGGGGGCTTTCCGGGGAGCTGTTTTTT. Drawing the rest from reference TRBV5-6 and TRBJ2-2, the complete variable domain is DAGVTQSPTHLIKTRGQQVTLRCSPKSGHDTVSWYQQALGQGPQFIFQYYEEEERQRGNFPDRFSGHQFPNYSSELNVNALLLGDSALYLCASCIRDRGLSGELFFGEGSRLTVL.

The rearrangement links TRBV25-1 to TRBJ1-4; TRBD1 aligns across 10 bases. V was clipped by 2 bases and J by 5 bases; unmatched bases: 2. This CDR3 comprises 15 residues. The germline V gene encodes CDR1 MGHDK and CDR2 SYGVNS. The CDR3 loop is CASSEGGQGNEKLFF. The CDR3 bases are TGTGCCAGCAGTGAAGGGGGACAGGGGAATGAAAAACTGTTTTTT. The whole variable domain, filled in from reference TRBV25-1 and TRBJ1-4, reads EADIYQTPRYLVIGTGKKITLECSQTMGHDKMYWYQQDPGMELHLIHYSYGVNSTEKGDLSSESTVSRIRTEHFPLTLESARPSHTSQYLCASSEGGQGNEKLFFGSGTQLSVL.

The rearrangement joins TRBV7-9 to TRBJ2-1; D is uncertain. Trimming cost V 5 bases and J 4 bases, with 15 bases left between them. The CDR3 totals 15 residues. Germline CDR1 SEHNR, CDR2 FQNEAQ (reference sequence). The CDR3 coding sequence is TGTGCCAGCAGCGAGGCGTACAAACCTTACAATGAGCAGTTCTTC. Protein product: CASSEAYKPYNEQFF.